These T cell receptor beta chains were read from a single sample in a study of OX40 agonist ivuxolimab in advanced cancers. TCRdb's copy holds only in-frame clones and misses some; the assay was immunoSEQ multiplex PCR. This sample has tens of thousands of clones; roughly 85% occur once, and the top ten carry 4.1%. Sequenced material: CD4+ or CD8+ T cells sorted from blood, taken in a trial of the OX40 agonist ivuxolimab. The source of these receptors is an adult with an advanced solid tumor such as melanoma, head and neck, liver or kidney cancer. CDR3s include the opening cysteine and the closing phenylalanine or tryptophan. Fields, in order: D gene, V gene, clone size, CDR3 length, J gene, CDR3 DNA, CDR3 protein. D genes are given only for firm matches. Some rows have no size entry. The others give once, few or many, or a class for an expanded clone.

d_call: TRBD2
v_call: TRBV5-1
clone_size: -
cdr3_length: 15
j_call: TRBJ2-1
cdr3_nt: TGCGCCAGCAGCTTGGGTTCTAGCGGGGGCAATGAGCAGTTCTTC
cdr3_aa: CASSLGSSGGNEQFF

d_call: -
v_call: TRBV20-1
clone_size: -
cdr3_length: 10
j_call: TRBJ2-1
cdr3_nt: TGCAGTGCTGCCCTCAATGAGCAGTTCTTC
cdr3_aa: CSAALNEQFF

d_call: TRBD1
v_call: TRBV6-1
clone_size: once
cdr3_length: 17
j_call: TRBJ1-6
cdr3_nt: TGTGCCAGCAGTGAGAAATGGGTCACAGGGGTGTATTCACCCCTCCACTTT
cdr3_aa: CASSEKWVTGVYSPLHF

d_call: -
v_call: TRBV2
clone_size: -
cdr3_length: 12
j_call: TRBJ1-5
cdr3_nt: TGTGCCAGCAGTAGAACTAATCAGCCCCAGCATTTT
cdr3_aa: CASSRTNQPQHF

d_call: TRBD1
v_call: TRBV27
clone_size: -
cdr3_length: 14
j_call: TRBJ1-6
cdr3_nt: TGTGCCAGCAAATCGACAGGGTATAATTCACCCCTCCACTTT
cdr3_aa: CASKSTGYNSPLHF

d_call: TRBD2
v_call: TRBV25-1
clone_size: -
cdr3_length: 17
j_call: TRBJ2-3
cdr3_nt: TGTGCCAGCAGTCCTTGGACTAGCGGGGCGGACACAGATACGCAGTATTTT
cdr3_aa: CASSPWTSGADTDTQYF

d_call: TRBD1
v_call: TRBV28
clone_size: few
cdr3_length: 15
j_call: TRBJ2-7
cdr3_nt: TGTGCCAGCAGTTGGCAGGGGGCGGGAATCTACGAGCAGTACTTC
cdr3_aa: CASSWQGAGIYEQYF

d_call: -
v_call: TRBV6-5
clone_size: -
cdr3_length: 14
j_call: TRBJ2-7
cdr3_nt: TGTGCCAGCAAGGGGGAGAACCCCTCCTACGAGCAGTACTTC
cdr3_aa: CASKGENPSYEQYF

d_call: -
v_call: TRBV5-6
clone_size: -
cdr3_length: 13
j_call: TRBJ1-1
cdr3_nt: TGTGCCAGCAGGGGGTTTCAGAACACTGAAGCTTTCTTT
cdr3_aa: CASRGFQNTEAFF

d_call: -
v_call: TRBV2
clone_size: -
cdr3_length: 14
j_call: TRBJ2-7
cdr3_nt: TGTGCCAGCCTGCGCGAAGGAAGCTCCTACGAGCAGTACTTC
cdr3_aa: CASLREGSSYEQYF

d_call: -
v_call: TRBV19
clone_size: -
cdr3_length: 15
j_call: TRBJ2-3
cdr3_nt: TGTGCCAGTAGTATGAACAGGGAGAACACAGATACGCAGTATTTT
cdr3_aa: CASSMNRENTDTQYF

d_call: -
v_call: TRBV19
clone_size: few
cdr3_length: 16
j_call: TRBJ2-2
cdr3_nt: TGTGCCAGTAGTAAGGGGGACGCAGGGAACACCGGGGAGCTGTTTTTT
cdr3_aa: CASSKGDAGNTGELFF

d_call: -
v_call: TRBV7-8
clone_size: -
cdr3_length: 15
j_call: TRBJ2-7
cdr3_nt: TGTGCCAGCAGCACCATGCCGGGACCACGCTACGAGCAGTACTTC
cdr3_aa: CASSTMPGPRYEQYF

d_call: -
v_call: TRBV27
clone_size: -
cdr3_length: 13
j_call: TRBJ1-3
cdr3_nt: TGTGCCAGCAGACCGTTCTCTGGAAACACCATATATTTT
cdr3_aa: CASRPFSGNTIYF

d_call: TRBD1
v_call: TRBV28
clone_size: -
cdr3_length: 15
j_call: TRBJ2-7
cdr3_nt: TGTGCCAGCAGTCACCGACAGGGAAAGTATTACGAGCAGTACTTC
cdr3_aa: CASSHRQGKYYEQYF

d_call: -
v_call: TRBV10-3
clone_size: -
cdr3_length: 15
j_call: TRBJ2-1
cdr3_nt: TGTGCCATCAGGGCATCTAGGGATGGATACAATGAGCAGTTCTTC
cdr3_aa: CAIRASRDGYNEQFF

d_call: TRBD2
v_call: TRBV28
clone_size: -
cdr3_length: 15
j_call: TRBJ2-1
cdr3_nt: TGTGCCAGCAGTTTAGGTAGCGGGTCCCACAATGAGCAGTTCTTC
cdr3_aa: CASSLGSGSHNEQFF

d_call: TRBD1
v_call: TRBV4-1
clone_size: -
cdr3_length: 15
j_call: TRBJ1-2
cdr3_nt: TGCGCCAGCAGCCAAGAATTCGGCAGGGGGGATGGCTACACCTTC
cdr3_aa: CASSQEFGRGDGYTF